The 5 T cell receptor beta chains given below trace back to one sample, sequenced in a study of cytomegalovirus exposure and HLA in healthy donors. Primers included in the PCR were 60 Vbeta and 13 Jbeta primers. TCRdb's table, derived via immunoSEQ multiplex PCR, lists solely in-frame clones and lacks some. The sample yields roughly 120,000 clones, around 75% seen once. Material: PBMCs. The receptors originated from a woman younger than 30 in good health and CMV-seronegative.

The CDR3 DNA follows: TGTGCCAGCAGTCCGACAGGGTTTATGGGCTACACCTTC. Encoded protein: CASSPTGFMGYTF. The J gene is TRBJ1-2, the V gene TRBV27, with TRBD1 identical over 7 bases. Trimming cost V 5 bases and J 8 bases; bases outside gene matches: 8. Per germline, CDR1 MNHEY and CDR2 SMNVEV (reference sequence). The CDR3 length is 13 residues.

This chain uses TRBV5-1 with TRBJ1-1; 8 positions agree with TRBD1. The CDR3 extends over 15 amino acids. Germline V gene data show CDR1 as SGHRS and CDR2 as YFSETQ. With V trimmed by 1 base and J by 5 bases, 7 bases remained unmatched. The CDR3 DNA is TGCGCCAGCAGCTTGATCACAGGGGGTGGAACTGAAGCTTTCTTT. As protein: CASSLITGGGTEAFF.

The chain has TRBV4-2 and TRBJ1-1, with D possibly being TRBD1 (6 bases). CDR1 is LGHNA and CDR2 is YNFKEQ in the germline V gene. The CDR3 is 12 residues long. The V end lost 6 bases, the J end lost 6 bases, and 11 bases lay between the germline ends. DNA for the CDR3: TGTGCCAGCAGGGGGCCAGGGGCTGAAGCTTTCTTT. Protein product: CASRGPGAEAFF.

This chain joins TRBV6-6 and TRBJ1-2, with D possibly being TRBD1 (5 bases). CDR3 length: 15 residues. Germline-derived CDR1 and CDR2 are MNHNY and SVGAGI (reference sequence). Trimming took off 1 base at V and 4 bases at J, with 13 bases between the two ends. The DNA of the CDR3 is TGTGCCAGCAGTTACTATAGTGGGGCCGGCTATGGCTACACCTTC. Translation: CASSYYSGAGYGYTF.

The V gene is TRBV4-2, the J gene TRBJ1-2; D may be TRBD1 (5 bases). The V gene's germline CDR1 is LGHNA and CDR2 YNFKEQ. The CDR3 consists of 14 residues. V was clipped by 5 bases and J by 6 bases, with 16 bases between them. The CDR3 nucleotides are TGTGCCAGCAGCTTCCCCAGGGTAATGGATGGCTACACCTTC. Translated, it gives CASSFPRVMDGYTF.